These 24 T cell receptor beta chains were all obtained from the same sample, sequenced in a study of CD8+CD57+ T cells in acquired aplastic anemia. Investigators profiled TCR beta VDJ and CDR3 from genomic DNA template. TCRdb passed the reads through MiXCR, listing each CDR3 protein once. The repertoire holds 150,000 to 200,000 distinct CDR3 sequences, around 60% seen once, with 45% to 55% in the top ten. The sequenced material came from sorted CD4+, CD8+, or CD8+CD57+ T cells (not recorded which) from PBMCs. The receptors were sampled from a human donor in good health.

The sample holds a few counts of this clonotype. The chain has TRBV4-2 and TRBJ2-1; D is ambiguous. V lost 1 base to trimming and J lost 0 bases, with 16 bases between them. Germline V gene sequence: CDR1 LGHNA, CDR2 YNFKEQ. This CDR3 spans 18 amino acids. In DNA, the CDR3 is TGTGCCAGCAGCCAAGGGCAAAGGGCAGCAAGCTCCTACAATGAGCAGTTCTTC. Its protein product is CASSQGQRAASSYNEQFF.

The chain employs TRBV6-6 and TRBJ2-1; possibly TRBD1 for D (5 bases). The V end was cut by 5 bases, the J end by 4 bases, with 9 bases between. CDR3 size: 13 residues. Germline assignment: CDR1 MNHNY and CDR2 SVGAGI (reference sequence). Written as DNA, the CDR3 is TGTGCCAGCAGTCGCCGACAGTACAATGAGCAGTTCTTC. It is translated as CASSRRQYNEQFF.

The chain carries TRBV19 and TRBJ2-2; 11 bases match TRBD1. Losses at the gene ends were 3 bases for V and 0 bases for J; bases not matched to a gene: 6. CDR1 LNHDA and CDR2 SQIVND come from the germline V gene (reference sequence). The CDR3 runs to 18 residues. This CDR3 reads CASSMEDRGPTNTGELFF. For the CDR3, the DNA is TGTGCCAGTAGTATGGAGGACAGGGGGCCTACGAACACCGGGGAGCTGTTTTTT.

The genes are TRBV20-1 and TRBJ1-1; the D is unclear. Germline lookup yields CDR1 DFQATT and CDR2 SNEGSKA (reference sequence). This CDR3 comprises 16 residues. V lost 0 bases, J lost 1 base, and 15 bases lay in between. The CDR3 DNA reads as TGCAGTGCTAGAGACCCCAGTAGGGCCTGGAACACTGAAGCTTTCTTT. Its protein product is CSARDPSRAWNTEAFF.

The rearrangement uses TRBV29-1 and TRBJ1-2; TRBD1 matches 9 bases. Germline assignment: CDR1 SQVTM and CDR2 ANQGSEA. The CDR3 is 14 residues long. Trimming cost V 0 bases and J 8 bases; bases outside gene matches: 7. The DNA of the CDR3 is TGCAGCGTTGAAGAGGGAACAGGGGGCCGGGGCTACACCTTC. As protein: CSVEEGTGGRGYTF.

This clonotype has just one count. The CDR3 nucleotides are TGTGCCAGCAGTTACTCAGGAGGGGGCAGGGGCTACACCTTC. Protein product: CASSYSGGGRGYTF. This chain links TRBV6-5 with TRBJ1-2; 7 bases agree with TRBD1. Germline V CDR1 and CDR2: MNHEY, SVGAGI. The CDR3 sequence is 14 residues long. V dropped 0 bases and J dropped 8; count of bases not matched to a gene: 6.

This chain joins TRBV7-2 and TRBJ2-7; the match to TRBD1 covers 7 bases. This CDR3 spans 14 amino acids. V trimming: 3 bases; J trimming: 0 bases; junction bases outside the gene matches: 2. Germline V gene data show CDR1 as SGHTA and CDR2 as FQGNSA. The CDR3 region is CASSLGQRSYEQYF. In nucleotides, the CDR3 is TGTGCCAGCAGCTTGGGACAGCGCTCCTACGAGCAGTACTTC.

This chain links TRBV10-1 with TRBJ1-5; unclear D gene. The CDR3 totals 17 residues. Trimming removed 5 bases from V and 0 bases from J, with 17 bases in between. Per germline, CDR1 WNHNN and CDR2 SYGVQD (reference sequence). The CDR3 coding sequence is TGCGCCAGCAGTTTCGACGGAGGGCTTCGTAGCAATCAGCCCCAGCATTTT. It codes for CASSFDGGLRSNQPQHF.

The V gene is TRBV20-1, the J gene TRBJ2-3; D is undetermined. The germline CDR1 and CDR2 sequences are DFQATT and SNEGSKA (reference sequence). There are 12 residues in the CDR3. The V end was cut by 6 bases, the J end by 3 bases, with 10 bases between. CDR3 amino acids: CSASPLTDTQYF. The CDR3 DNA is TGCAGTGCGTCCCCATTGACAGATACGCAGTATTTT.

The chain uses TRBV9 and TRBJ2-5; D tentatively reads TRBD1 or TRBD2 (5 bases each). V lost 0 bases and J lost 3, with 12 bases in between. The CDR3 covers 15 residues. Germline values: CDR1 SGDLS, CDR2 YYNGEE. CDR3 amino acids: CASSVASGRKETQYF. The DNA for the CDR3 is TGTGCCAGCAGCGTAGCTTCGGGACGGAAAGAGACCCAGTACTTC.

In its sample, this clonotype was seen many times. The chain has TRBV7-3 and TRBJ2-1; D is uncertain. The germline gives CDR1 SGHTA, CDR2 FQGTGA. V shed 5 bases and J shed 7 bases, with 12 bases lying between them. This CDR3 comprises 13 residues. CDR3 bases: TGTGCCAGCAGCGCAGTCGGCCTTAATGAGCAGTTCTTC. Its protein product is CASSAVGLNEQFF.

The chain joins TRBV19 to TRBJ2-2; tentatively, D is TRBD2 (5 bases). The germline CDR1 and CDR2 sequences are LNHDA and SQIVND (reference sequence). The length of the CDR3 is 19 residues. V was trimmed by 8 bases and J by 2 bases, leaving 27 bases between them. This chain's CDR3 is CASVNEHPGVLDNTGELFF. Written as DNA, the CDR3 is TGTGCCAGTGTGAACGAACACCCCGGGGTTTTGGACAACACCGGGGAGCTGTTTTTT.

This clonotype came up a few times. The V and J genes are TRBV19 and TRBJ2-5; D possibly matches TRBD1 or TRBD2 (5 bases each). Germline lookup yields CDR1 LNHDA and CDR2 SQIVND (reference sequence). Trimming removed 2 bases at V and 5 bases at J, with 6 bases between. This CDR3 contains 12 residues. In nucleotides, the CDR3 is TGTGCCAGTAGTATATGGGGGGAGACCCAGTACTTC. It encodes CASSIWGETQYF.

This clonotype was seen many times. This chain connects TRBV5-6 to TRBJ2-7; D remains unclear. CDR1 is SGHDT and CDR2 is YYEEEE in the germline V gene. Trimming pared 2 bases from V and 2 bases from J, leaving 8 bases between. This CDR3 is built from 13 residues. Here the CDR3 DNA reads TGTGCCAGCAGCTTAACAGAGGCCTACGAGCAGTACTTC. Amino acids: CASSLTEAYEQYF.

The table lists this clonotype with many counts. The CDR3 nucleotides read TGTGCCAGCAGCTTAGAGGTAGGGGGCTATGACAATGAGCAGTTCTTC. This translates into CASSLEVGGYDNEQFF. V and J are TRBV11-2 and TRBJ2-1, with 7 positions matching TRBD1. With V trimmed by 0 bases and J by 5 bases, 7 bases remained unmatched. Germline-derived CDR1 and CDR2 are SGHAT and FQNNGV. The CDR3 runs to 16 residues. The full variable domain, completed using reference TRBV11-2 and TRBJ2-1, is EAGVAQSPRYKIIEKRQSVAFWCNPISGHATLYWYQQILGQGPKLLIQFQNNGVVDDSQLPKDRFSAERLKGVDSTLKIQPAKLEDSAVYLCASSLEVGGYDNEQFFGPGTRLTVL.

In this sample, this clonotype turned up a few times. The chain employs TRBV7-8 and TRBJ2-5; D call uncertain. Germline lookup yields CDR1 SGHVS and CDR2 FQNEAQ. The CDR3 is made up of 13 amino acids. Trimming pared 3 bases from V and 5 bases from J, leaving 10 bases between. The CDR3 loop reads CASSLGSRETQYF. Written as DNA, the CDR3 is TGTGCCAGCAGCTTGGGGTCACGGGAGACCCAGTACTTC.

This clonotype was found many times. This chain uses TRBV9 with TRBJ2-3; 9 bases fit TRBD2. V gave up 3 bases and J gave up 8 bases; unmatched junction bases: 7. The CDR3 loop spans 14 amino acids. The germline V gene encodes CDR1 SGDLS and CDR2 YYNGEE. Here the CDR3 DNA reads TGTGCCAGCAGCGGATTAGCGGGAGCGGGTACGCAGTATTTT. This sequence encodes CASSGLAGAGTQYF.

The chain uses TRBV15 and TRBJ1-1; D is unresolved. The CDR3 contains 15 residues. Deletions cut 1 base from V and 6 bases from J, with 15 bases between. Per germline, CDR1 LNHNV and CDR2 YYDKDF (reference sequence). The CDR3 spells CATSRATMGEAEAFF. CDR3 in DNA: TGTGCCACCAGCAGAGCAACGATGGGTGAGGCTGAAGCTTTCTTT. The variable domain in full, with the rest retrieved from reference TRBV15 and TRBJ1-1, is DAMVIQNPRYQVTQFGKPVTLSCSQTLNHNVMYWYQQKSSQAPKLLFHYYDKDFNNEADTPDNFQSRRPNTSFCFLDIRSPGLGDTAMYLCATSRATMGEAEAFFGQGTRLTVV.

The chain carries TRBV24-1 and TRBJ2-1, with D perhaps given as TRBD1 or TRBD2 (5 bases each). CDR3 length equals 15 residues. CDR1 KGHDR and CDR2 SFDVKD come from the germline V gene. Trimming cost V 0 bases and J 7 bases, with 12 bases left between them. CDR3 in amino acids: CATSDLLGDSNEQFF. The CDR3 DNA sequence: TGTGCCACCAGTGATTTGCTGGGGGATTCGAATGAGCAGTTCTTC.

This clonotype was seen at least ten times. The V call is TRBV9, the J call TRBJ1-5, with D unresolved. Germline V CDR1 and CDR2: SGDLS, YYNGEE. This CDR3 is 14 amino acids long. V gave up 4 bases and J gave up 4 bases, with 12 bases separating them. CDR3 nucleotides: TGTGCCAGCAGCATTAGCCCGGGAAATCAGCCCCAGCATTTT. This codes for CASSISPGNQPQHF.

Of note for this clonotype: The conserved final phenylalanine or tryptophan is absent from the CDR3, which likely points to a read error. The DNA is omitted, as the CDR3 cannot be located on it reliably, and the CDR3 follows TCRdb's listing. The rearrangement uses TRBV12-3 or TRBV12-4 and TRBJ2-7; TRBD1 was called by the table and not checked on the DNA. The CDR3 is 13 amino acids in total, end residues counted. CDR3 amino acids: CASSLSWDQGAFM.

This clonotype was observed many times. The rearrangement uses TRBV7-8 and TRBJ2-7; D not certain. The length of the CDR3 is 12 residues. CDR1 is SGHVS and CDR2 is FQNEAQ in the germline V gene. V dropped 3 bases and J dropped 6 bases, with 9 bases sitting between them. As DNA, the CDR3 is TGTGCCAGCAGCTTTATAGATTCCGAGCAGTACTTC. This translates into CASSFIDSEQYF.

In the case of this clonotype: Compared with germline, one end of the junction differs, possibly owing to a read error. The chain couples TRBV7-2 to TRBJ2-1; D gene ambiguous. The CDR3 extends over 13 amino acids. Looked up from germline, CDR1 is SGHTA and CDR2 is FQGNSA. CDR3: CASSLARHNEQFF. The DNA of the CDR3 is TGTGCTAGCAGCTTAGCCCGACACAATGAGCAGTTCTTC.

This chain uses TRBV9 with TRBJ2-1; 10 bases line up with TRBD2. The CDR3 has 13 residues. With V trimmed by 5 bases and J by 8 bases, 4 bases remained unmatched. The germline V gene has CDR1 SGDLS and CDR2 YYNGEE. This chain's CDR3 is CASRSSGSDEQFF. The CDR3 DNA is TGTGCCAGCAGGTCTAGCGGGAGCGATGAGCAGTTCTTC.